This TCR beta chain was captured by sequencing in a study of molecular identifiers for immune sequencing clone quantification. General observations from the study: Clone sizes could be underestimated for highly expanded clones when identical TCR molecules share a barcode. Effector cells had over 97% of their molecules in clones above 20 RNA copies, while naive cells had under 1%.

Naive CD8 T cells were picked out by sorting for CD8+CD4-CCR7+CD45RA+. CDR1 is LGHDT, CDR2 YNNKEL, per germline (reference sequence). V lost 8 bases to trimming and J lost 1 base, with 14 bases between them. The CDR3 contains 14 residues. Points on this clonotype: The antigen is unknown. This may be a read error, as it is one base from a much larger clone.

TCRdb reprocessed the PCR reads via MiXCR and lists one record per CDR3 protein. The table lists hundreds of thousands of distinct CDR3 sequences, about a fifth of them singletons. Input material: naive CD8+ T cells from blood, with Jurkat cell RNA spiked in. This sample's subset: FACS-sorted CD8+CD4-CCR7+CD45RA+ naive T cells. The TCR was taken from a human donor in good health. Some libraries in this study had Jurkat cell RNA spiked in. V is TRBV3-1 and J is TRBJ1-1; D unclear. The CDR3: CASGRAEENTEAFF. The CDR3 region has the DNA TGTGCCAGCGGACGGGCAGAGGAGAACACTGAAGCTTTCTTT. The whole variable domain, filled in from reference TRBV3-1 and TRBJ1-1, reads DTAVSQTPKYLVTQMGNDKSIKCEQNLGHDTMYWYKQDSKKFLKIMFSYNNKELIINETVPNRFSPKSPDKAHLNLHINSLELGDSAVYFCASGRAEENTEAFFGQGTRLTVV.